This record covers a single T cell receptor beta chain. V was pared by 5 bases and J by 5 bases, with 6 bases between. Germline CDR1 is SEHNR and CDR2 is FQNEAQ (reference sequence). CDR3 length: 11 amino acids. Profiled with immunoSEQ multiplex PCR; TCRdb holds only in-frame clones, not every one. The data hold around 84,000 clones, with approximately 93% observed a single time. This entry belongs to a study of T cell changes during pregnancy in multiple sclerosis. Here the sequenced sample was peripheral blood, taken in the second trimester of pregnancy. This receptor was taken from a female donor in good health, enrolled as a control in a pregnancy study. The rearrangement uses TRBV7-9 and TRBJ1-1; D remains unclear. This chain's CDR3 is CASSLLTEAFF. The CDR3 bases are TGTGCCAGCAGCCTACTGACTGAAGCTTTCTTT.